These 24 T cell receptor beta chains share one sample of origin, sequenced in a study. TCRdb reanalysed the 5' RACE reads using MiXCR and keeps one entry per CDR3 protein. There are 8,000 to 9,500 distinct CDR3 sequences in the sample; roughly 16% occur only once, and roughly 3.4% lies in the top ten. The sequenced sample was memory CD4+ T cells sorted from blood. Subset meaning: memory CD4+ T cells, CD4+CD45RO+CD25-. The receptors were sampled from a female donor with breast cancer.

Sample share makes this clonotype medium-sized. The gene calls are TRBV4-1 and TRBJ1-2; D perhaps matches TRBD1 (6 bases). CDR3 length: 16 residues. CDR1 and CDR2 (germline): MGHRA, YSYEKL. Trimming removed 1 base at V and 2 bases at J, with 14 bases between. The CDR3, as DNA: TGCGCCAGCAGCCAAGTAGCAGGGGTGAGAAACTATGGCTACACCTTC. Protein product: CASSQVAGVRNYGYTF.

Regarding this clonotype: Germline and junction disagree at one end, which may indicate a read error. The chain combines TRBV6-6 with TRBJ1-3; the D gene is possibly TRBD1 (6 bases). The CDR3 spans 15 residues. The germline CDR1 and CDR2 sequences are MNHNY and SVGAGI (reference sequence). The CDR3 coding sequence is TGTGCCAGCGGTTATCAATGCCAGGGGTACAACACCATATATTTT. Amino acid sequence: CASGYQCQGYNTIYF.

This clonotype counts as medium-sized. This chain's CDR3 is CAISGTGGETQYF. The CDR3 coding sequence is TGTGCCATCAGTGGGACAGGGGGAGAGACCCAGTACTTC. The chain uses TRBV10-3 and TRBJ2-5; 10 positions match TRBD1. Germline trimming cut 4 bases from V and 4 bases from J; bases unmatched to any gene: 0. There are 13 residues in the CDR3. CDR1 is ENHRY, CDR2 SYGVKD, per germline.

This clonotype counts as medium-sized. A junction end diverges from the germline sequence, so it may reflect a read error. The genes are TRBV20-1 and TRBJ1-1, with 10 bases aligning to TRBD1. The CDR3 length is 12 residues. Per germline, CDR1 DFQATT and CDR2 SNEGSKA (reference sequence). CDR3 sequence: CSASWGQGKLIF. The CDR3 nucleotides are TGCAGTGCTAGTTGGGGACAGGGGAAGTTGATCTTT.

This clonotype was counted many times. The chain has TRBV20-1 and TRBJ1-1; D remains ambiguous. CDR3 length: 15 residues. CDR1 DFQATT and CDR2 SNEGSKA come from the germline V gene (reference sequence). The V gene lost 2 bases and the J gene lost 1 base, with 14 bases spanning the gap. The CDR3 sequence is CSARPAGLENTEAFF. As DNA, the CDR3 is TGCAGTGCTAGACCGGCTGGACTGGAGAACACTGAAGCTTTCTTT.

About this clonotype itself: Given a much more abundant clone one base away, this may be a read error. The chain is built from TRBV7-2 and TRBJ2-2; D gene unclear. V was pared by 5 bases and J by 2 bases, with 12 bases between. There are 15 residues in the CDR3. Germline CDR1 reads SGHTA; CDR2 reads FQGNSA. In nucleotides, the CDR3 is TGTGCCAGCAGCACGTACTACCCAAACACCGGGGAGCTGTTTTTT. It translates to CASSTYYPNTGELFF. The full variable domain, completed using reference TRBV7-2 and TRBJ2-2, is GAGVSQSPSNKVTEKGKDVELRCDPISGHTALYWYRQSLGQGLEFLIYFQGNSAPDKSGLPSDRFSAERTGGSVSTLTIQRTQQEDSAVYLCASSTYYPNTGELFFGEGSRLTVL.

Within the sample, this clonotype is medium-sized (0.01 to 0.1%). The chain recombines TRBV5-1 with TRBJ1-2, with D unresolved. Trimming removed 0 bases at V and 6 bases at J, with 15 bases between. This CDR3 comprises 15 residues. Germline V gene sequence: CDR1 SGHRS, CDR2 YFSETQ. The CDR3 reads CASSLEVGTVDGYTF. CDR3 in DNA: TGCGCCAGCAGCTTGGAGGTGGGCACCGTCGATGGCTACACCTTC. Complete variable domain (other parts from reference TRBV5-1 and TRBJ1-2): KAGVTQTPRYLIKTRGQQVTLSCSPISGHRSVSWYQQTPGQGLQFLFEYFSETQRNKGNFPGRFSGRQFSNSRSEMNVSTLELGDSALYLCASSLEVGTVDGYTFGSGTRLTVV.

Within the sample, this clonotype is medium-sized. This chain links TRBV5-1 with TRBJ1-4; D remains ambiguous. Germline CDR1 and CDR2: SGHRS and YFSETQ. The CDR3 length is 13 residues. The germline V and J ends were trimmed by 4 bases and 6 bases, with 10 bases remaining between them. The CDR3 loop is CASSRGRDEKLFF. DNA of the CDR3: TGCGCCAGCAGCCGGGGTCGGGATGAAAAACTGTTTTTT.

This clonotype has a handful of counts. The chain employs TRBV30 and TRBJ2-3, with 8 positions matching TRBD2. The trim removed 2 bases at V and 3 bases at J, leaving 10 bases unmatched. CDR3 size: 16 residues. CDR1 GTSNPN and CDR2 SVGIG come from the germline V gene (reference sequence). The DNA of the CDR3 is TGTGCCTGGAGTCCTAAACGCGGGAGGTCGACAGATACGCAGTATTTT. Translating gives CAWSPKRGRSTDTQYF.

By its share, this clonotype is large. The chain recombines TRBV10-2 with TRBJ2-1; the match to TRBD2 covers 12 bases. Germline CDR1 reads WSHSY; CDR2 reads SAAADI. The CDR3 length is 15 residues. The V and J ends lost 6 bases and 6 bases, in that order; junction bases with no gene match: 6. The CDR3 loop is CASSPTSGRINEQFF. For the CDR3, the DNA is TGCGCCAGCAGCCCGACTAGCGGGAGAATCAATGAGCAGTTCTTC.

Turning to this clonotype: A much larger clone lies one base from this, so it may be a read error. This sequence joins TRBV7-3 and TRBJ2-5; the D gene is possibly TRBD1 (5 bases). Germline V gene sequence: CDR1 SGHTA, CDR2 FQGTGA. V gave up 5 bases and J gave up 0 bases, with 13 bases separating them. CDR3 length: 15 amino acids. This CDR3 is CASSVGAGNQETQYF. The CDR3 nucleotides are TGTGCCAGCAGCGTAGGGGCAGGCAACCAAGAGACCCAGTACTTC.

This clonotype has a handful of counts. CDR3 sequence reads: CASGRPPGGAFF. Written as DNA, the CDR3 is TGTGCCAGCGGTCGACCCCCTGGGGGAGCTTTCTTT. The rearrangement joins TRBV5-4 to TRBJ1-1; the D gene is possibly TRBD1 (5 bases). Germline values: CDR1 SGHNT, CDR2 YYREEE (reference sequence). CDR3 size: 12 residues. Trimming shortened V by 7 bases and J by 10 bases, and 17 bases separated the two germline ends. Looking up the rest from reference TRBV5-4 and TRBJ1-1 gives the full variable domain: ETGVTQSPTHLIKTRGQQVTLRCSSQSGHNTVSWYQQALGQGPQFIFQYYREEENGRGNFPPRFSGLQFPNYSSELNVNALELDDSALYLCASGRPPGGAFFGQGTRLTVV.

For this clonotype: A much more abundant neighbour one base away suggests this may be a read error. The J gene is TRBJ1-1, the V gene TRBV6-1, with D possibly matching TRBD1 (6 bases). CDR3 size: 14 residues. Germline V gene sequence: CDR1 MNHNS, CDR2 SASEGT. DNA for the CDR3: TGTGCCTGCAGTGAAGGAGGCGGACAGCGTGAAGCTTTCTTT. Encoded protein: CACSEGGGQREAFF.

The CDR3 spells CAGVRGDNQPQHF. The CDR3 region has the DNA TGTGCCGGCGTGAGGGGTGACAACCAGCCCCAGCATTTT. The chain carries TRBV6-1 and TRBJ1-5; D may be TRBD1 (5 bases). V dropped 11 bases and J dropped 7 bases, with 18 bases sitting between them. The CDR3 loop spans 13 amino acids. Germline V gives CDR1 MNHNS, CDR2 SASEGT.

The table lists this clonotype with a few counts. A read error may explain this, as a much larger clone is one base away. The CDR3 DNA sequence: TGTGCCAGCAGCTTAGCAGGTTCCGGGCAGTACTTC. Translating gives CASSLAGSGQYF. The rearrangement joins TRBV7-6 to TRBJ2-7, with D unclear. V dropped 0 bases and J dropped 9 bases, with 9 bases sitting between them. The CDR3 covers 12 residues. Germline assignment: CDR1 SGHVS and CDR2 FNYEAQ.

This clonotype is medium-sized in the sample. CDR3 coding DNA: TGTGCCAGCACCAGTCCGACAGGCACGAACACCGGGGAGCTGTTTTTT. Translated: CASTSPTGTNTGELFF. The chain joins TRBV6-5 to TRBJ2-2, with D possibly matching TRBD1 (6 bases). This CDR3 spans 16 amino acids. Germline V gene data show CDR1 as MNHEY and CDR2 as SVGAGI. V lost 7 bases and J lost 0, with 15 bases in between.

By frequency in the sample, this clonotype is medium-sized (0.01 to 0.1%). This rearrangement joins TRBV6-5 to TRBJ2-3, with 11 bases lining up with TRBD2. The germline V gene encodes CDR1 MNHEY and CDR2 SVGAGI. The CDR3 loop spans 18 amino acids. V was clipped by 2 bases and J by 0 bases; unmatched bases: 7. The CDR3 bases are TGTGCCAGCAGTTACCGGGCTAGCGGGGGGCTTAGCACAGATACGCAGTATTTT. Translated, it gives CASSYRASGGLSTDTQYF.

In this sample, this clonotype turned up many times. A read error is possible here, since a much larger clone lies one base away. V gene TRBV6-5 combines with J gene TRBJ1-3, with unresolved D. The CDR3 spans 13 residues. CDR1 is MNHEY, CDR2 SVGAGI, per germline. The DNA of the CDR3 is TGTACCAGCAGGCCAGCATCTGGAAACACCATATATTTT. Translating it yields CTSRPASGNTIYF.

By sample share, this clonotype is medium-sized. The CDR3 sequence: CASSDTSYEQYF. DNA of the CDR3: TGCGCCAGCAGTGACACCTCCTACGAGCAGTACTTC. The chain uses TRBV5-1 and TRBJ2-7; D not certain. The CDR3 loop spans 12 amino acids. Germline CDR1 SGHRS, CDR2 YFSETQ. Trimming shortened V by 5 bases and J by 0 bases, and 6 bases separated the two germline ends.

In regard to this clonotype: Being one base from a much bigger clone, this may be a read error. This rearrangement joins TRBV27 to TRBJ1-5; TRBD1 might be the D (6 bases). CDR1 MNHEY and CDR2 SMNVEV come from the germline V gene (reference sequence). This CDR3 spans 14 amino acids. In DNA form, the CDR3 reads TGTGTCAGCAGGGGACACGGCAGCAATCAGCCCCAGCATTTT. It is translated as CVSRGHGSNQPQHF.

The chain links TRBV19 to TRBJ2-3; 9 positions match TRBD1. Germline V gene lookup returns CDR1 LNHDA and CDR2 SQIVND (reference sequence). Trimming at V came to 3 bases and at J to 3 bases, leaving 4 bases not matched to a gene. The CDR3 length is 15 residues. CDR3 DNA sequence: TGTGCCAGTAGTATCTCGGACAGGGGAACAGATACGCAGTATTTT. Translated: CASSISDRGTDTQYF.

This clonotype was recorded once. This chain connects TRBV12-3 or TRBV12-4 to TRBJ2-7; D is possibly TRBD2 (6 bases). The CDR3 sequence is 15 residues long. Trimming stripped 3 bases from V and 3 bases from J, with 15 bases between. CDR3 in DNA: TGTGCCAGCAGTTTGACCTCCGGGACTGTCTACGAGCAGTACTTC. Protein product: CASSLTSGTVYEQYF.

This clonotype is medium-sized within its sample. V is TRBV20-1 and J is TRBJ2-2; D is uncertain. CDR3 length: 14 residues. Trimming removed 7 bases from V and 0 bases from J, with 12 bases in between. Germline V gene sequence: CDR1 DFQATT, CDR2 SNEGSKA (reference sequence). Here the CDR3 reads CSGVQNPNTGELFF. The CDR3 region has the DNA TGCAGTGGGGTACAGAACCCGAACACCGGGGAGCTGTTTTTT.

This sequence joins TRBV13 and TRBJ2-5, with D perhaps assigned TRBD1 or TRBD2 (5 bases each). The CDR3 consists of 13 residues. Germline V CDR1 and CDR2: PRHDT, FYEKMQ (reference sequence). The V end was cut by 4 bases, the J end by 5 bases, with 11 bases between. CDR3 in amino acids: CASSSREGETQYF. CDR3 nucleotide sequence: TGTGCCAGCAGCTCCCGTGAGGGGGAGACCCAGTACTTC.